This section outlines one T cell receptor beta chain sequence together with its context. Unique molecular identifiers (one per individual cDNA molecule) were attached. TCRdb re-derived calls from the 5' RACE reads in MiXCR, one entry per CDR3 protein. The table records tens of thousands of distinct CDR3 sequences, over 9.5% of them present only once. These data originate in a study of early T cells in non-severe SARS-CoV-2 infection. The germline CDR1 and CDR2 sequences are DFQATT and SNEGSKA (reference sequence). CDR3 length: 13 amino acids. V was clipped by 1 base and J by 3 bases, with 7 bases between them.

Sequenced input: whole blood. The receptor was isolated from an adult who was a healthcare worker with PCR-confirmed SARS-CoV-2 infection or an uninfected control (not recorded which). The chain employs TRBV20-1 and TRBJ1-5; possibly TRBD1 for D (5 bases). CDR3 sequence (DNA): TGCAGTGCTAGAGGGGACCCCAATCAGCCCCAGCATTTT. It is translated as CSARGDPNQPQHF.